One sample yielded the 32 T cell receptor beta chains listed below, sequenced in a study of T cell responses to AZD1222 COVID-19 vaccine. Assay used: immunoSEQ multiplex PCR; TCRdb lists only in-frame clones, some missing. Among about 100,000 clones listed, about 86% were seen once. The sequencing used peripheral blood, collected on day 0 of AZD1222 vaccination. These receptor sequences come from an adult in good health.

Points on this clone: The junction departs from germline at one end; a sequencing error may be responsible. The rearrangement joins TRBV13 to TRBJ1-3; a possible D gene is TRBD1 (5 bases). The CDR3 has 16 amino acids. Germline V gene lookup returns CDR1 PRHDT and CDR2 FYEKMQ (reference sequence). For the CDR3, the DNA is TGTACCAGCAGCTTGAGGGCAGGGACTTATGGAAACACCATATATTTT. Its protein product is CTSSLRAGTYGNTIYF.

The rearrangement links TRBV9 to TRBJ1-3; the D is unclear. Trimming left V 0 bases short and J 4 bases short, with 8 bases between. The CDR3 has 14 residues. In germline, CDR1 is SGDLS, CDR2 YYNGEE. In DNA form, the CDR3 reads TGTGCCAGCAGCGTAGACGTGGGGGGAAACACCATATATTTT. The encoded protein is CASSVDVGGNTIYF. Full variable domain (missing parts from reference TRBV9 and TRBJ1-3): DSGVTQTPKHLITATGQRVTLRCSPRSGDLSVYWYQQSLDQGLQFLIQYYNGEERAKGNILERFSAQQFPDLHSELNLSSLELGDSALYFCASSVDVGGNTIYFGEGSWLTVV.

The chain joins TRBV3-1 (or the pseudogene TRBV3-2) to TRBJ2-1; D is ambiguous. Germline loops: CDR1 LGHDT, CDR2 YNNKEL (reference sequence). The CDR3 loop spans 15 amino acids. The V end lost 1 base, the J end lost 13 bases, and 20 bases lay between the germline ends. The CDR3 DNA sequence: TGTGCCAGCAGCCAAGTCGGTGATCACGGGCAACGACAGTTCTTC. It codes for CASSQVGDHGQRQFF.

The chain carries TRBV27 and TRBJ1-6; D unresolved. Trimming took off 4 bases at V and 11 bases at J, with 0 bases between the two ends. The V gene's germline CDR1 is MNHEY and CDR2 SMNVEV (reference sequence). This CDR3 region has 9 residues. The CDR3 DNA is TGTGCCAGCAGTTCACCCCTCCACTTT. Encoded protein: CASSSPLHF.

This clone appeared a single time. Written as DNA, the CDR3 is TGTGCCAGCAGCAGCACCGGGACAATAGACATTCAGTACTTC. Translation: CASSSTGTIDIQYF. This chain joins TRBV5-4 and TRBJ2-4; D perhaps matches TRBD1 (6 bases). CDR1 and CDR2 from the germline V gene are SGHNT and YYREEE (reference sequence). This CDR3 contains 14 residues. The V end lost 4 bases, the J end lost 8 bases, and 16 bases lay between the germline ends.

CDR3 amino acids: CASSSRVGQPQHF. The CDR3 DNA is TGTGCCAGCAGTTCGAGGGTCGGGCAGCCCCAGCATTTT. The gene calls are TRBV28 and TRBJ1-5; D gene ambiguous. CDR3 length: 13 residues. V was trimmed by 4 bases and J by 7 bases, leaving 11 bases between them. Germline V gene data show CDR1 as MDHEN and CDR2 as SYDVKM.

This chain uses TRBV9 with TRBJ1-5; a possible D gene is TRBD1 (6 bases). Germline lookup yields CDR1 SGDLS and CDR2 YYNGEE. The CDR3 spans 14 residues. The germline V and J ends were trimmed by 4 bases and 2 bases, with 10 bases remaining between them. The CDR3 loop is CASSRDIGNQPQHF. The CDR3 DNA follows: TGTGCCAGCAGCCGGGACATTGGCAATCAGCCCCAGCATTTT.

V usage is TRBV9 and J usage is TRBJ1-1; a weak D match, TRBD1 (5 bases). The CDR3 extends over 15 amino acids. Germline-derived CDR1 and CDR2 are SGDLS and YYNGEE. Deletions cut 4 bases from V and 2 bases from J, with 15 bases between. Here the CDR3 reads CASSPWGNTNTEAFF. CDR3 DNA sequence: TGTGCCAGCAGCCCCTGGGGGAATACAAACACTGAAGCTTTCTTT.

The V call is TRBV15, the J call TRBJ2-2; 7 positions match TRBD1. V lost 0 bases and J lost 6; bases outside the gene matches: 7. Looked up from germline, CDR1 is LNHNV and CDR2 is YYDKDF (reference sequence). The CDR3 spans 16 residues. Written as DNA, the CDR3 is TGTGCCACCAGCAGAGAGACAGGGCCCTTCCCCGGGGAGCTGTTTTTT. Its translation: CATSRETGPFPGELFF.

J is TRBJ1-4 and V is TRBV28, with D unclear. Germline V CDR1 and CDR2: MDHEN, SYDVKM. Trimming removed 5 bases from V and 5 bases from J, with 12 bases in between. The CDR3 contains 14 residues. The CDR3 here is CASSKPGPNEKLFF. For the CDR3, the DNA is TGTGCCAGCAGTAAACCGGGCCCAAATGAAAAACTGTTTTTT.

The genes are TRBV7-9 and TRBJ1-2; tentative D call: TRBD1 (6 bases). The CDR3 has 13 residues. In germline, CDR1 is SEHNR, CDR2 FQNEAQ (reference sequence). Trimming pared 1 base from V and 8 bases from J, leaving 11 bases between. CDR3 in amino acids: CASSLDGQGGYTF. Here the CDR3 DNA reads TGTGCCAGCAGCTTAGATGGCCAGGGGGGCTACACCTTC.

The chain has TRBV30 and TRBJ1-5; D gene uncertain. Deletions cut 0 bases from V and 0 bases from J, with 3 bases between. The V gene's germline CDR1 is GTSNPN and CDR2 SVGIG (reference sequence). This CDR3 is 13 amino acids long. The CDR3 protein is CAWSVNSNQPQHF. For the CDR3, the DNA is TGTGCCTGGAGTGTCAATAGCAATCAGCCCCAGCATTTT.

The chain uses TRBV7-9 and TRBJ1-6, with D possibly TRBD1 on 5 matching bases. V shed 5 bases and J shed 5 bases, with 19 bases lying between them. Germline CDR1 is SEHNR and CDR2 is FQNEAQ (reference sequence). This CDR3 contains 17 residues. The CDR3 sequence is CASSLRTPRRDNSPLHF. The DNA of the CDR3 is TGTGCCAGCAGCCTCCGGACACCACGTAGGGATAATTCACCCCTCCACTTT.

The chain combines TRBV4-3 with TRBJ2-7, with 7 bases fitting TRBD2. V was clipped by 0 bases and J by 1 base; unmatched bases: 18. Per germline, CDR1 LGHNA and CDR2 YSLEER. This CDR3 has 20 residues. The CDR3 coding sequence is TGCGCCAGCAGCCAAGATACCGGGCTCGCGGGAGACCGGCGTTCCTACGAGCAGTACTTC. Protein product: CASSQDTGLAGDRRSYEQYF.

The chain's CDR3 is CSGQQGLGTDTQYF. The CDR3 nucleotides read TGCAGCGGACAACAGGGTCTAGGCACAGATACGCAGTATTTT. The gene calls are TRBV29-1 and TRBJ2-3; D may be TRBD1 (6 bases). Germline V gene sequence: CDR1 SQVTM, CDR2 ANQGSEA. The germline V and J ends were trimmed by 7 bases and 1 base, with 15 bases remaining between them. This CDR3 has 14 residues.

The CDR3 DNA follows: TGTGCCAGTAGGCGGGGGGCTGGTTACAATGAGCAGTTCTTC. Encoded protein: CASRRGAGYNEQFF. This rearrangement joins TRBV19 to TRBJ2-1; 8 nucleotides agree with TRBD2. V was pared by 6 bases and J by 4 bases, with 5 bases of the junction left unmatched. Germline CDR1 is LNHDA and CDR2 is SQIVND (reference sequence). This CDR3 region has 14 residues.

This rearrangement joins TRBV5-1 to TRBJ2-5, with D uncertain. V was cut by 1 base and J by 5 bases, with 3 bases left in between. Germline lookup yields CDR1 SGHRS and CDR2 YFSETQ. The CDR3 runs to 11 residues. CDR3 bases: TGCGCCAGCAGCTTGTTTGAGACCCAGTACTTC. This encodes CASSLFETQYF.

The chain carries TRBV7-2 and TRBJ2-1; 9 bases are shared with TRBD2. V dropped 3 bases and J dropped 8; count of bases not matched to a gene: 5. The germline V gene encodes CDR1 SGHTA and CDR2 FQGNSA. This CDR3 spans 14 amino acids. DNA of the CDR3: TGTGCCAGCAGCTTTGCGGGAGGGCCGGATGAGCAGTTCTTC. Its protein is CASSFAGGPDEQFF.

The chain is built from TRBV5-6 and TRBJ1-2, with D perhaps TRBD1 (6 bases). Trimming stripped 4 bases from V and 4 bases from J, with 17 bases between. The length of the CDR3 is 15 residues. Germline CDR1 reads SGHDT; CDR2 reads YYEEEE. CDR3 residues: CASSLGGGRGYGYTF. The CDR3 DNA is TGTGCCAGCAGCCTCGGTGGGGGGCGCGGCTATGGCTACACCTTC.

V and J are TRBV9 and TRBJ1-1; D is undetermined. This CDR3 has 13 amino acids. Germline CDR1 and CDR2: SGDLS and YYNGEE. Trimming stripped 3 bases from V and 3 bases from J, with 9 bases between. The CDR3 region is CASSASGYTEAFF. CDR3 DNA sequence: TGTGCCAGCAGCGCTTCAGGATACACTGAAGCTTTCTTT.

V gene TRBV28 combines with J gene TRBJ2-1; 14 nucleotides line up with TRBD2. Germline assignment: CDR1 MDHEN and CDR2 SYDVKM. Losses at the gene ends were 4 bases for V and 10 bases for J; bases not matched to a gene: 15. CDR3 length: 18 residues. CDR3 region: CASSSLRPGTSGRWEQFF. CDR3 sequence (DNA): TGTGCCAGCAGTTCCCTCCGCCCCGGGACTAGCGGGAGATGGGAGCAGTTCTTC.

The J gene is TRBJ2-5, the V gene TRBV24-1; 8 bases align to TRBD1. In germline, CDR1 is KGHDR, CDR2 SFDVKD. V dropped 5 bases and J dropped 5; count of bases not matched to a gene: 12. The CDR3 sequence is 16 residues long. The CDR3 DNA is TGTGCCACCAGTGGGGTTGGACAGGGAGTAGGGGAGACCCAGTACTTC. Translation gives CATSGVGQGVGETQYF.

This clone was found once. The chain uses TRBV7-9 and TRBJ1-1; no clear D gene. From germline, CDR1 is SEHNR and CDR2 FQNEAQ (reference sequence). The CDR3 totals 12 residues. Trimming removed 11 bases from V and 0 bases from J, with 10 bases in between. CDR3 protein: CASEDLNTEAFF. CDR3 sequence (DNA): TGTGCCTCGGAGGATTTGAACACTGAAGCTTTCTTT.

This clone occurred a few times. The V call is TRBV7-9, the J call TRBJ1-5; 9 bases line up with TRBD1. Per the germline V gene, CDR1 is SEHNR and CDR2 is FQNEAQ (reference sequence). The V and J ends lost 5 bases and 7 bases, in that order; junction bases with no gene match: 6. The CDR3 has 14 residues. CDR3 protein: CASSPRTGEQPQHF. In DNA, the CDR3 is TGTGCCAGCAGCCCACGGACAGGGGAGCAGCCCCAGCATTTT.

This clone appeared once. This sequence joins TRBV5-5 and TRBJ2-5; 8 positions match TRBD2. With 5 bases clipped from V and 5 bases from J, the junction kept 8 bases outside the gene matches. Germline CDR1 is SGHKS and CDR2 is YYEKEE (reference sequence). This CDR3 has 14 residues. In DNA form, the CDR3 reads TGTGCCAGCAGATCGGCGGGAGGAGGTGAGACCCAGTACTTC. This sequence encodes CASRSAGGGETQYF.

This clone was recorded once. The rearrangement joins TRBV6-5 to TRBJ1-6; tentative D call: TRBD1 (5 bases). The CDR3 contains 15 residues. V dropped 6 bases and J dropped 7 bases, with 16 bases sitting between them. Per germline, CDR1 MNHEY and CDR2 SVGAGI. Here the CDR3 reads CASRWGKWGNSPLHF. The DNA of the CDR3 is TGTGCCAGCAGGTGGGGAAAGTGGGGGAATTCACCCCTCCACTTT.

The genes are TRBV29-1 and TRBJ1-1, with D possibly TRBD1 on 6 matching bases. There are 14 residues in the CDR3. Per germline, CDR1 SQVTM and CDR2 ANQGSEA. V lost 3 bases to trimming and J lost 5 bases, with 16 bases between them. CDR3 nucleotide sequence: TGCAGCGTTGATATGGGGGGCTACGTGACTGAAGCTTTCTTT. This gives the protein CSVDMGGYVTEAFF.

This sequence joins TRBV5-6 and TRBJ1-5; a possible D gene is TRBD1 (5 bases). Germline values: CDR1 SGHDT, CDR2 YYEEEE. V shed 2 bases and J shed 7 bases, with 10 bases lying between them. The CDR3 runs 13 residues. This chain's CDR3 is CASSFGGLQPQHF. For the CDR3, the DNA is TGTGCCAGCAGCTTCGGGGGATTACAGCCCCAGCATTTT.

The chain carries TRBV5-1 and TRBJ2-3; possibly TRBD1 or TRBD2 for D (5 bases each). The V gene lost 0 bases and the J gene lost 2 bases, with 7 bases spanning the gap. The CDR3 covers 14 residues. The V gene's germline CDR1 is SGHRS and CDR2 YFSETQ. The CDR3 spells CASSLGDLTDTQYF. The DNA for the CDR3 is TGCGCCAGCAGCTTGGGGGACCTCACAGATACGCAGTATTTT.

This chain links TRBV4-2 with TRBJ1-1, with unresolved D. CDR1 is LGHNA, CDR2 YNFKEQ, per germline. This CDR3 is 13 amino acids long. The V end was cut by 0 bases, the J end by 10 bases, with 12 bases between. The CDR3 sequence is CASSQDTQPVAFF. The DNA for the CDR3 is TGTGCCAGCAGCCAAGATACTCAGCCGGTAGCTTTCTTT.

The V gene is TRBV9, the J gene TRBJ2-3, with 9 nucleotides matching TRBD2. The ends lost 3 bases at V and 0 bases at J; junction bases unmatched: 14. The CDR3 is 19 amino acids. Germline loops: CDR1 SGDLS, CDR2 YYNGEE. For the CDR3, the DNA is TGTGCCAGCAGCGCTCGAGGGCTAGCGGGGTACTATAGCACAGATACGCAGTATTTT. This sequence encodes CASSARGLAGYYSTDTQYF.

V and J are TRBV27 and TRBJ2-7; D is possibly TRBD2 (5 bases). The CDR3 has 14 residues. CDR1 is MNHEY and CDR2 is SMNVEV in the germline V gene (reference sequence). V was shortened by 3 bases and J by 2 bases, with 11 bases between the two germline ends. The CDR3 is CASSLGSGPYEQYF. The DNA of the CDR3 is TGTGCCAGCAGTTTGGGAAGCGGCCCCTACGAGCAGTACTTC.